This record covers a single TCR beta chain. The antigen is unknown. PCR employed 60 Vbeta and 13 Jbeta primers. Per the original methods: Later, an analysis found about 77 million unique TCR beta chains, and roughly 9.9 million of these were shared. Assay: immunoSEQ multiplex PCR; the TCRdb copy retains only in-frame clones and omits some. V, J and clone size are those of that table, while D and trimming were read from the DNA. The repertoire includes about 140,000 clones, 80% of them detected once, and 4.5% to 6.5% sits in the top ten. CDR1 MNHEY and CDR2 SMNVEV come from the germline V gene (reference sequence). Germline trimming cut 4 bases from V and 2 bases from J; bases unmatched to any gene: 8. The CDR3 is 16 amino acids. This sample was included in a study of cytomegalovirus exposure and HLA in healthy donors. General study findings and limits: From TCR beta sequences, most subjects' HLA-A and HLA-B alleles were reportedly predicted accurately.

The sequence was obtained from a male donor in good health and CMV-seronegative. Sequencing was done on a sample of PBMCs. The chain uses TRBV27 and TRBJ2-7; 10 bases match TRBD1. The CDR3 spells CASSSQGQGSPYEQYF. CDR3 bases: TGTGCCAGCAGTTCCCAGGGACAGGGGAGCCCCTACGAGCAGTACTTC.